This TCR beta chain emerged from a study of regulatory T cells in long-lasting Graves disease. General study results and limits: Favored gene segments in persistent disease were TRBV28, TRBJ1-2 and TRBJ2-5.

Sample time point: newly diagnosed GD, antithyroid drugs for less than 3 months. The TCR library was made from RNA that had been extracted from PBMCs in TRIzol. Those enrolled as patients came out of an endocrinology department in Xi'an, China. This clonotype occurred many times. The antigen remains undetermined. For TCR beta, libraries came from iRepertoire HTBI primers and Arm-PCR of CDR3 regions. TCRdb re-called the multiplex PCR reads with MiXCR, one entry per CDR3 protein. The sample gives about 320,000 distinct CDR3 sequences, more than 15% of which show up once; 35% to 45% is in the top ten. This CDR3 is built from 14 residues. Germline CDR1 and CDR2: SNHLY and FYNNEI. V shed 8 bases, J shed 0 bases, and the junction held 2 bases outside the gene matches.

The chain joins TRBV2 to TRBJ2-2; 8 nucleotides line up with TRBD2. The sequence came from a female donor with Graves disease. The sequenced sample was peripheral blood mononuclear cells (PBMCs), obtained at new diagnosis, from a patient treated with antithyroid drugs. CDR3 region: CASRGGSNTGELFF. The CDR3 bases are TGTGCCAGCCGGGGGGGATCGAACACCGGGGAGCTGTTTTTT.